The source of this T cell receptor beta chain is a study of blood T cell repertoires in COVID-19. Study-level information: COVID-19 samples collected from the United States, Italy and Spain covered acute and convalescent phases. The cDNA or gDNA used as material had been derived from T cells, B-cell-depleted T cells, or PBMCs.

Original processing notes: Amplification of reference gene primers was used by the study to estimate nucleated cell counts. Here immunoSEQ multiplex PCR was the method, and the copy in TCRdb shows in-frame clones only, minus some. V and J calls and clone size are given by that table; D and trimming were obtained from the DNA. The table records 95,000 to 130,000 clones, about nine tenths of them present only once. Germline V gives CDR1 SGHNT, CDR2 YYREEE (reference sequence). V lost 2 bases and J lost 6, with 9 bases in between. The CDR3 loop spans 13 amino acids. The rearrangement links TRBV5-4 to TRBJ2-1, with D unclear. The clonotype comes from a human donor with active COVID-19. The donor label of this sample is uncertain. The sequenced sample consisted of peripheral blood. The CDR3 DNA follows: TGTGCCAGCAGCTTTGGTCCCGGCAATGAGCAGTTCTTC. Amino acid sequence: CASSFGPGNEQFF.